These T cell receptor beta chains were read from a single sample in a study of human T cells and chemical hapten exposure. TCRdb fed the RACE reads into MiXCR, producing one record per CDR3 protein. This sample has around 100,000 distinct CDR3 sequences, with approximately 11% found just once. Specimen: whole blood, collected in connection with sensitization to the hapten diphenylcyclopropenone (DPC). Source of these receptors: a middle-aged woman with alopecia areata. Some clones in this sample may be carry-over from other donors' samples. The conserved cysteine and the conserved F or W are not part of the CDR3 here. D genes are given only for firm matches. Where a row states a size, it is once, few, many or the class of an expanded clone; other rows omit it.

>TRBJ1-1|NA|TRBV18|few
ASSPGGGYTEAF
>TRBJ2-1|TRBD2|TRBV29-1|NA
SADTSGAANEQF
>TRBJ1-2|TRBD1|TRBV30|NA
AWSFLPIPTGTGRRGYT
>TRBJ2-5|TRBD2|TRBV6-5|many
ASRGLALQETQY
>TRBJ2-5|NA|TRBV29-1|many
RARAGETQY
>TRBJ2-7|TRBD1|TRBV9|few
ASSVVGQSYEQY
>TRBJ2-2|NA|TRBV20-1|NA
SARDSRGATNTGELF
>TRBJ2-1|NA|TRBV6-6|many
ASAGAAYNEQF
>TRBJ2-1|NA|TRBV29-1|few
SAEVTEQF
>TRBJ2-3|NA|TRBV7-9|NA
ASRFDYTDTQY
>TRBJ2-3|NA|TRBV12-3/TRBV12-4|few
AVTQKAQLRDTQY
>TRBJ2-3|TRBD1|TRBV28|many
ASSFYRGEGRGLPDTQY
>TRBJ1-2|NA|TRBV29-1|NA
SVELARPPYGYT
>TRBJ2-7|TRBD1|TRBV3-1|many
ASSRTGPYEQY
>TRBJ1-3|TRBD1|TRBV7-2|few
ASSFRTGQGNTIY
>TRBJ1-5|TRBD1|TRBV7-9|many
ASSYGTGLNQPQH
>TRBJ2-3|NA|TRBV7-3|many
ASSLNNWSTDTQY
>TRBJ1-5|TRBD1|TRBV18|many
ASSGTDSNQPQH
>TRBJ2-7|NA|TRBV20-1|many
SAASPRGATGPGEQY
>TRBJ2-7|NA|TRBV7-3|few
ASSSGGAYEQY
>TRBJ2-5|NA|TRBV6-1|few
ASSEAILAIETQY
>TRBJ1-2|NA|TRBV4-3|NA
ASSPGSRIDYGYT
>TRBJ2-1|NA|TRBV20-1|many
SASHRGLDYNEQF
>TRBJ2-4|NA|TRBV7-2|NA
ASSFRAKNIQY
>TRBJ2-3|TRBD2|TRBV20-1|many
SARDSGGRTDTQY
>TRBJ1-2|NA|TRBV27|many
ASSSSSGAYGYT
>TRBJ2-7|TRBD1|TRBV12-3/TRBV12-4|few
ASSLKQGAGYEQY
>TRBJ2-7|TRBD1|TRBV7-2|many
ASSPWTGSDYEQY
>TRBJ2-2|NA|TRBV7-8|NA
ASQDLRGLTGELF
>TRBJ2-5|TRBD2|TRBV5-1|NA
ASSRSLSGEVETQY
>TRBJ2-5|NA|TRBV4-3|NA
ASSQGVGSGGTQY
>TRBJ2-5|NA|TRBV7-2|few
ASSLAGARETQY
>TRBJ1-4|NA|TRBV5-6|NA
ASSLPGEKLF
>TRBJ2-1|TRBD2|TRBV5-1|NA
ASSLEASGRYNEQF
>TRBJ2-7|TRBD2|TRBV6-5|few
ASSYPGLAGGPHEQY
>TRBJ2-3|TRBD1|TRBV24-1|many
ATSESGTGLNTDTQY
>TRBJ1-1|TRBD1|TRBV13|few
ASSLGQGWTEAF
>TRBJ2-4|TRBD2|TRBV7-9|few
ASSSSGVALNIQY